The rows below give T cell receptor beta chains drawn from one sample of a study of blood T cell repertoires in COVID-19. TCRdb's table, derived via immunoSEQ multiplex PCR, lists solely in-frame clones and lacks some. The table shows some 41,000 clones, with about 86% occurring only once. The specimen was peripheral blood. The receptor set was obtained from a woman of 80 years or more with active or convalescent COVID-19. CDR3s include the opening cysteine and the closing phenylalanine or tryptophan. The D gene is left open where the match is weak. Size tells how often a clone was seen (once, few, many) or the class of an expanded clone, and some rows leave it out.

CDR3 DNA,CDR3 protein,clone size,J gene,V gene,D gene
TGTGCCAGCAGTTCTGACAGCCATATGGGCTACGAGCAGTACTTC,CASSSDSHMGYEQYF,NA,TRBJ2-7,TRBV28,NA
TGTGCCAGCAGCCAAGTGCAGGTACGGGAGACCCAGTACTTC,CASSQVQVRETQYF,NA,TRBJ2-5,TRBV3-1/TRBV3-2,NA
TGTGCCAGCCGAATTGCACAGGAGGGCGAGCAGTACTTC,CASRIAQEGEQYF,NA,TRBJ2-7,TRBV18,NA
TGTGCCAGCAGGGAGACAGGGGGGGTCTGGCAGCCCCAGCATTTT,CASRETGGVWQPQHF,NA,TRBJ1-5,TRBV28,TRBD1
TGTGCCAGCAATGGGGGCAGTGGCTACACCTTC,CASNGGSGYTF,NA,TRBJ1-2,TRBV9,NA
TGTGCCAGCAGTCAGGAGAGACAGGGCGACAATGAGCAGTTCTTC,CASSQERQGDNEQFF,NA,TRBJ2-1,TRBV2,TRBD1
TGCGCCAGCACAGGACAGGGTAGCACCGGGGAGCTGTTTTTT,CASTGQGSTGELFF,NA,TRBJ2-2,TRBV5-1,TRBD1
TGCGCCAGCAGCCCCTCCCGTTACTACGAGCAGTACTTC,CASSPSRYYEQYF,NA,TRBJ2-7,TRBV4-3,NA
TGTGCCAGCGCGCTTGCGGGAGGGCCCCAATCTTCCTACGAGCAGTACTTC,CASALAGGPQSSYEQYF,NA,TRBJ2-7,TRBV2,TRBD2
TGTGCCAGCAGTTTACTCGGGGGTAATTCACCCCTCCACTTT,CASSLLGGNSPLHF,once,TRBJ1-6,TRBV28,NA
TGTGCCACTTCCACCGGGACAGGGGAGTATGGCTACACCTTC,CATSTGTGEYGYTF,once,TRBJ1-2,TRBV10-3,TRBD1
TGTGCCAGCAGTGAGACAGGGATGAGCAATCAGCCCCAGCATTTT,CASSETGMSNQPQHF,NA,TRBJ1-5,TRBV6-1,TRBD1
TGTGCCAGCAGCATCACAGGGGGTGATCAGCCCCAGCATTTT,CASSITGGDQPQHF,NA,TRBJ1-5,TRBV7-2,TRBD1
TGTGCCAGCGGCGGGAACTCCTACAATGAGCAGTTCTTC,CASGGNSYNEQFF,NA,TRBJ2-1,TRBV2,NA
TGTGCCTGGGGGGAACAGGGGCCCCTAGGCTACACCTTC,CAWGEQGPLGYTF,NA,TRBJ1-2,TRBV30,TRBD1
TGTGCCAGCAGCTTAATGGGCCCCACCTACGAGCAGTACTTC,CASSLMGPTYEQYF,once,TRBJ2-7,TRBV5-4,NA
TGTGCCAGCAGCGTAGCAGGAAATAGCAATCAGCCCCAGCATTTT,CASSVAGNSNQPQHF,NA,TRBJ1-5,TRBV9,NA